This passage covers 6 T cell receptor beta chains from one sample sequenced in a study of blood T cells in healthy people across ages. Using a J-beta primer mix together with a sample-barcoded 5' primer, a second PCR was run for roughly 6 to 11 cycles. TCRdb called the 5' RACE reads again in MiXCR, with one record for every CDR3 protein. This table holds under 950,000 distinct CDR3 sequences, about 24% found once. What was sequenced was blood. Receptors originate from a man aged 70 or older in good health.

This clonotype appeared many times. This chain uses TRBV20-1 with TRBJ2-3; possible D gene TRBD1, 7 bases. Germline V gives CDR1 DFQATT, CDR2 SNEGSKA (reference sequence). V lost 2 bases to trimming and J lost 6 bases, with 15 bases between them. The CDR3 loop spans 14 amino acids. The CDR3 loop reads CSARWAGGFDTQYF. The CDR3 bases are TGCAGTGCTAGATGGGCAGGGGGGTTTGATACGCAGTATTTT.

In this sample, this clonotype turned up many times. For the CDR3, the DNA is TGTGCCAGCAGCTTATCCCCGGGACTAAGCTACGAGCAGTACTTC. It is translated as CASSLSPGLSYEQYF. The chain has TRBV7-2 and TRBJ2-7, with 7 bases lining up with TRBD2. The CDR3 runs to 15 residues. Germline V gene data show CDR1 as SGHTA and CDR2 as FQGNSA. The junction had 7 bases not matched to a gene; V was cut back by 2 bases and J by 3 bases.

V and J are TRBV5-1 and TRBJ1-1; no definite D call. CDR3 length: 14 residues. V dropped 0 bases and J dropped 1 base, with 7 bases sitting between them. CDR1 is SGHRS, CDR2 YFSETQ, per germline. CDR3 region: CASSLEPTNTEAFF. The DNA of the CDR3 is TGCGCCAGCAGCTTGGAACCTACGAACACTGAAGCTTTCTTT.

This clonotype was found a few times. J is TRBJ1-2 and V is TRBV5-1; 8 positions agree with TRBD1. The CDR3 has 13 residues. Germline CDR1 and CDR2: SGHRS and YFSETQ. With V trimmed by 6 bases and J by 2 bases, 3 bases remained unmatched. Here the CDR3 reads CASTDRGNYGYTF. The CDR3 nucleotides are TGCGCCAGCACAGACAGGGGAAACTATGGCTACACCTTC. Complete variable domain (other parts from reference TRBV5-1 and TRBJ1-2): KAGVTQTPRYLIKTRGQQVTLSCSPISGHRSVSWYQQTPGQGLQFLFEYFSETQRNKGNFPGRFSGRQFSNSRSEMNVSTLELGDSALYLCASTDRGNYGYTFGSGTRLTVV.

This clonotype was seen a handful of times. V and J are TRBV19 and TRBJ1-3; 7 nucleotides line up with TRBD1. This CDR3 is 15 amino acids long. CDR1 is LNHDA and CDR2 is SQIVND in the germline V gene (reference sequence). Trimming removed 9 bases from V and 0 bases from J; junction bases left unmatched: 8. The CDR3 is CASRRQGPSGNTIYF. CDR3 nucleotide sequence: TGTGCCAGCAGAAGACAGGGACCCTCTGGAAACACCATATATTTT. The whole variable domain, filled in from reference TRBV19 and TRBJ1-3, reads DGGITQSPKYLFRKEGQNVTLSCEQNLNHDAMYWYRQDPGQGLRLIYYSQIVNDFQKGDIAEGYSVSREKKESFPLTVTSAQKNPTAFYLCASRRQGPSGNTIYFGEGSWLTVV.

This clonotype was recorded a few times. This chain joins TRBV12-3 or TRBV12-4 and TRBJ1-2; D is ambiguous. The V end was cut by 5 bases, the J end by 0 bases, with 16 bases between. This CDR3 spans 16 amino acids. The CDR3 DNA follows: TGTGCCAGCAGTCGCAGCCTCACAATTTCTAACTATGGCTACACCTTC. Translation: CASSRSLTISNYGYTF.